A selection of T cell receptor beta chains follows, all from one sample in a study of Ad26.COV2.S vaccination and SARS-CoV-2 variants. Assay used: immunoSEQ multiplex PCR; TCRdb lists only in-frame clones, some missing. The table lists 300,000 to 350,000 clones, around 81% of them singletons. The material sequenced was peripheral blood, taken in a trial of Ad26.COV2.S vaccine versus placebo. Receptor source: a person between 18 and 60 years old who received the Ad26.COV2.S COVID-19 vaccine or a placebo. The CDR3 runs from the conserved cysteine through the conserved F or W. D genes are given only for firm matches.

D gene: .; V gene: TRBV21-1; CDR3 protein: CAAPKGGAAGNQPQHF
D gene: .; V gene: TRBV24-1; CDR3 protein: CATSAAEGDSPLHF
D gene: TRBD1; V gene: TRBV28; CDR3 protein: CASSLFGTGDTDTQYF
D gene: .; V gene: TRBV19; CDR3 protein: CASSNRQFVAGELFF
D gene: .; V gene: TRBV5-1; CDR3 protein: CASSQARGREKLFF
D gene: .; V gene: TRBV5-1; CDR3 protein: CASSLGTENTGELFF
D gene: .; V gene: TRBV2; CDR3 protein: CASSSQSGPYNEQFF
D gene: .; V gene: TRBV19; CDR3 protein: CATGTYANTGELFF
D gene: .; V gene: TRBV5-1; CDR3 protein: CASSGGGSTDTQYF
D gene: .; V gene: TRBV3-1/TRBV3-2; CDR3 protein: CASSTRRGSSYEQYF
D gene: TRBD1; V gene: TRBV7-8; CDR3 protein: CASSFGGQAAYEQYF
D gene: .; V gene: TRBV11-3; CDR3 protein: CASSLGRLNTEAFF
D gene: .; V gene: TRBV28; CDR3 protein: CASSFRVSPLHF
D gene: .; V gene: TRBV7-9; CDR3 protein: CASSLASETGQPQHF
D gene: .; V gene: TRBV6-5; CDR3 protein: CASSYPITGHNYTF
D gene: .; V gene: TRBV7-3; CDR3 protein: CASSPGAGETQYF
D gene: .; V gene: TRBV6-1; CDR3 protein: CASSGQRNQPQHF
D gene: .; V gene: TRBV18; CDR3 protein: CASSPLRPFETQYF
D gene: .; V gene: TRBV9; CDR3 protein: CASSVEDTQYF
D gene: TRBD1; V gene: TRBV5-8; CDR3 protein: CASSLEGTGRYGYTF
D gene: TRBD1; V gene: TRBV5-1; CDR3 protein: CASSRTGSNTGELFF
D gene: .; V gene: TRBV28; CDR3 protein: CASSLTTPTGELFF
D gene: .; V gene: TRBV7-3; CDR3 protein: CASSLFLWGEQYF
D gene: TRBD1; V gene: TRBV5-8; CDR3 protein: CASSLGQGKTEAFF
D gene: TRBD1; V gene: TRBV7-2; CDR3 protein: CASSPQGARDEKLFF
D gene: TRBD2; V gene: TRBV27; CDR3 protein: CASSLSSLAGFYEQYF
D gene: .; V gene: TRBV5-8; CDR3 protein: CASSLLRNEQFF
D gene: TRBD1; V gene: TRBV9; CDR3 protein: CASSEGTGTGNTIYF
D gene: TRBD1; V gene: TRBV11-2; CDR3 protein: CASSPIARTGPYEQYF
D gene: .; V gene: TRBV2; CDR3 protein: CATQQRVYGYTF
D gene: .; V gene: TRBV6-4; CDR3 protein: CASSDSGGAMNTEAFF
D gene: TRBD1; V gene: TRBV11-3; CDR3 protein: CASSRRDSQETQYF
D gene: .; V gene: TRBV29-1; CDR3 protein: CSVLSGFSNQPQHF
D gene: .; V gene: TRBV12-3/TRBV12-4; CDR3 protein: CASSGGFQETQYF
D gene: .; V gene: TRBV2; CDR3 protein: CASSPPSAGAGANVLTF
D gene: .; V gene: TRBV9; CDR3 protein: CASSDSAGPPYGYTF
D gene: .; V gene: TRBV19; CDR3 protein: CASSVRQEYYEQYF
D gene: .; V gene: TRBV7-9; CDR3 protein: CASSFEGTLGTEAFF
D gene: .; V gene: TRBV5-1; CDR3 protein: CASSRSGTGENIQYF
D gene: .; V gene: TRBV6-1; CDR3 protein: CASSEGWNQPQHF
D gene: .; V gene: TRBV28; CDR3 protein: CASRRLGAGWYGYTF
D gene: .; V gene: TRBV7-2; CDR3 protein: CASSRRMTGVQETQYF
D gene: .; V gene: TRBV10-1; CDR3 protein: CASSGQVNEQFF
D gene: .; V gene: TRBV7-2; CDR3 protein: CASSLRSGMGINYGYTF
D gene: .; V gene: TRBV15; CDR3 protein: CATSSQGYTEAFF